The clone carrying this T cell receptor (beta chain) was found many times. This sample is drawn from a study of T cells in Graves' hyperthyroidism and ophthalmopathy. Study details: The authors collected peripheral blood at initial diagnosis, before any treatment.

9.5 to 10 ml fresh peripheral blood yielded the PBMCs. Amplification of TCR beta CDR3 regions used RNA as the template. HTBI primers drove first-round RT-PCR of the TCR CDR3. MiXCR, applied by TCRdb to the multiplex PCR reads, yields one record per CDR3 protein. The sample lists a few hundred thousand distinct CDR3 sequences; 15% to 20% were seen once. The CDR3 has 14 amino acids. The J segment lost 10 bases and the V segment lost 4 bases, leaving 6 bases of the junction unmatched. Looked up from germline, CDR1 is GTSNPN and CDR2 is SVGIG (reference sequence). Sequences were obtained from blood. V is TRBV30 and J is TRBJ2-2; 13 nucleotides line up with TRBD2. The TCR sequence derives from a woman between 40 and 50 years old with Graves' ophthalmopathy. The CDR3 is CAWMGLAGSTELFF. The CDR3 coding sequence is TGTGCCTGGATGGGACTAGCGGGATCGACGGAGCTGTTTTTT.